The 28 T cell receptor beta chains below all came from one sample that was sequenced in a study of blood T cell repertoires in COVID-19. Assay used: immunoSEQ multiplex PCR; TCRdb lists only in-frame clones, some missing. This repertoire shows about 76,000 clones, around nine tenths found once; its top ten account for over 15%. Source material: peripheral blood. These receptor sequences come from a human donor in a cohort sampled during active COVID-19.

This chain links TRBV7-9 with TRBJ1-1; TRBD1 agrees at 9 bases. J lost 11 bases, V lost 5 bases, and 6 bases had no gene match. Germline CDR1 and CDR2: SEHNR and FQNEAQ (reference sequence). The CDR3 length is 12 residues. CDR3 protein: CASSRDRADAFF. In DNA form, the CDR3 reads TGTGCCAGCAGCCGGGACAGGGCGGATGCTTTCTTT.

This clone has only one observation. The CDR3 nucleotides are TGTGCCAGCAGCCCGCCTGGGGGGGGCTCTTTCGAGACCCAGTACTTC. Translation gives CASSPPGGGSFETQYF. The V call is TRBV7-2, the J call TRBJ2-5, with D maybe TRBD2 (7 bases). V lost 5 bases and J 5 bases, leaving 21 bases between the germline ends. The CDR3 extends over 16 amino acids. Germline loops: CDR1 SGHTA, CDR2 FQGNSA.

The rearrangement joins TRBV6-5 to TRBJ2-1, with TRBD1 matching over 9 bases. V gave up 5 bases and J gave up 3 bases; unmatched junction bases: 5. This CDR3 is built from 15 residues. Germline CDR1 and CDR2: MNHEY and SVGAGI. The CDR3: CASSKTGGYYNEQFF. The CDR3 DNA follows: TGTGCCAGCAGTAAGACAGGGGGATACTACAATGAGCAGTTCTTC.

The genes are TRBV4-2 and TRBJ2-7; weak D call: TRBD2 (7 bases). Trimming shortened V by 0 bases and J by 5 bases, and 20 bases separated the two germline ends. CDR1 and CDR2 (germline): LGHNA, YNFKEQ. This CDR3 is built from 17 residues. CDR3 coding DNA: TGTGCCAGCAGCCAAGATCAAGGGGGGGCTTTGAGCAACGAGCAGTACTTC. Translated, it gives CASSQDQGGALSNEQYF.

This chain links TRBV5-4 with TRBJ2-7, with D maybe TRBD2 (6 bases). Germline V gives CDR1 SGHNT, CDR2 YYREEE (reference sequence). This CDR3 region has 15 residues. Trimming took off 0 bases at V and 6 bases at J, with 16 bases between the two ends. CDR3 nucleotide sequence: TGTGCCAGCAGCTTGGATGGGGGGACCTACGGCGAGCAGTACTTC. Protein: CASSLDGGTYGEQYF.

This clone was observed a handful of times. The chain uses TRBV12-3 or TRBV12-4 and TRBJ2-2; maybe TRBD2 (5 bases). The CDR3 has 13 residues. Trimming pared 5 bases from V and 5 bases from J, leaving 9 bases between. The CDR3 DNA sequence: TGTGCCAGCAGTCTGAGGGATACCGGGGAGCTGTTTTTT. It translates to CASSLRDTGELFF.

V is TRBV10-3 and J is TRBJ2-1, with D unresolved. The CDR3 length is 10 residues. In germline, CDR1 is ENHRY, CDR2 SYGVKD. Trimming shortened V by 10 bases and J by 5 bases, and 6 bases separated the two germline ends. The CDR3 DNA reads as TGTGCCACTTTTCACAATGAGCAGTTCTTC. This translates into CATFHNEQFF.

This chain joins TRBV11-3 and TRBJ2-6; 8 nucleotides agree with TRBD1. The germline CDR1 and CDR2 sequences are SGHNT and YENEEA. This CDR3 contains 17 residues. V lost 5 bases and J lost 0; bases outside the gene matches: 6. The CDR3: CASSVGTGLSGANVLTF. As DNA, the CDR3 is TGTGCCAGCAGCGTCGGGACAGGACTCTCTGGGGCCAACGTCCTGACTTTC.

V usage is TRBV6-6 and J usage is TRBJ2-7; a possible D gene is TRBD1 (5 bases). Trimming pared 5 bases from V and 2 bases from J, leaving 10 bases between. The CDR3 is made up of 13 amino acids. Germline CDR1 MNHNY, CDR2 SVGAGI (reference sequence). CDR3: CASSLGHPYEQYF. The CDR3, as DNA: TGTGCCAGCAGTCTCGGACACCCCTACGAGCAGTACTTC.

This chain joins TRBV21-1 and TRBJ2-4; the D call of TRBD2 is as the table states it, not checked on the DNA. TRBV21-1 is assigned pseudogene status. This CDR3 has 17 residues. The DNA of the CDR3 is TGTGCCAGCAGCAAAGGGTTAGCGGGGGTTTTAGGGAACATTCAGTACTTC. This sequence encodes CASSKGLAGVLGNIQYF.

This chain links TRBV7-9 with TRBJ2-1; D gene unclear. From germline, CDR1 is SEHNR and CDR2 FQNEAQ (reference sequence). The ends were cut back, 4 bases at V and 1 base at J, with 8 bases in the middle. The CDR3 totals 14 residues. The CDR3 is CASSSHLSYNEQFF. The DNA for the CDR3 is TGTGCCAGCAGCTCACACCTGTCCTACAATGAGCAGTTCTTC.

There are a few counts of this clone. The rearrangement joins TRBV11-2 to TRBJ2-5; 12 bases line up with TRBD2. CDR3 size: 18 residues. CDR1 is SGHAT and CDR2 is FQNNGV in the germline V gene. The trim removed 1 base at V and 5 bases at J, leaving 11 bases unmatched. The CDR3 bases are TGTGCCAGCAGCTTAGGGATGACGACTAGCGGGAGTGGGGAGACCCAGTACTTC. Protein product: CASSLGMTTSGSGETQYF.

This sequence joins TRBV19 and TRBJ1-5; no definite D call. The CDR3 length is 12 residues. CDR1 is LNHDA and CDR2 is SQIVND in the germline V gene (reference sequence). Deletions cut 7 bases from V and 7 bases from J, with 11 bases between. The CDR3 region is CASTPRGQPQHF. The CDR3 DNA follows: TGTGCCAGTACTCCTCGGGGACAGCCCCAGCATTTT.

The chain uses TRBV19 and TRBJ2-5; a weak D match, TRBD1 (6 bases). Germline CDR1 is LNHDA and CDR2 is SQIVND (reference sequence). CDR3 size: 15 residues. Between the trimmed V and J ends, which lost 6 bases and 5 bases, there was a span of 19 bases. The CDR3 loop reads CASSPKGDIGETQYF. The CDR3, as DNA: TGTGCCAGTAGCCCCAAGGGGGACATAGGGGAGACCCAGTACTTC.

The rearrangement uses TRBV15 and TRBJ1-2, with 7 bases identical to TRBD1. The germline V gene has CDR1 LNHNV and CDR2 YYDKDF (reference sequence). The CDR3 sequence is 16 residues long. Trimming removed 0 bases from V and 5 bases from J; junction bases left unmatched: 9. For the CDR3, the DNA is TGTGCCACCAGCAGAGATCTAACAGGGGTAGGGTATGGCTACACCTTC. It codes for CATSRDLTGVGYGYTF.

This chain connects TRBV29-1 to TRBJ2-3; TRBD1 matches at 7 bases. The ends lost 4 bases at V and 0 bases at J; junction bases unmatched: 1. The CDR3 runs 13 residues. CDR1 is SQVTM and CDR2 is ANQGSEA in the germline V gene. CDR3 loop: CSVGGGSTDTQYF. CDR3 coding DNA: TGCAGCGTTGGAGGGGGCAGCACAGATACGCAGTATTTT.

The genes are TRBV4-2 and TRBJ1-5; unclear D gene. Trimming removed 4 bases from V and 1 base from J, with 11 bases in between. This CDR3 has 15 residues. Germline V CDR1 and CDR2: LGHNA, YNFKEQ. CDR3 sequence (DNA): TGTGCCAGCAGCCCCGAGTTGTTGAGCAATCAGCCCCAGCATTTT. Residues: CASSPELLSNQPQHF.

The genes are TRBV5-5 and TRBJ2-7, with D unresolved. Per germline, CDR1 SGHKS and CDR2 YYEKEE (reference sequence). This CDR3 spans 14 amino acids. The V end was cut by 0 bases, the J end by 2 bases, with 9 bases between. The CDR3: CASSLGHQTYEQYF. Here the CDR3 DNA reads TGTGCCAGCAGCTTGGGACACCAAACCTACGAGCAGTACTTC.

The rearrangement joins TRBV28 to TRBJ2-5; no definite D call. V was shortened by 8 bases and J by 3 bases, with 7 bases between the two germline ends. The CDR3 is 11 amino acids. The germline V gene encodes CDR1 MDHEN and CDR2 SYDVKM. The CDR3 here is CASQTEETQYF. In DNA, the CDR3 is TGTGCCAGCCAAACAGAAGAGACCCAGTACTTC.

The chain joins TRBV5-1 to TRBJ2-1, with D maybe TRBD1 (5 bases). The CDR3 loop spans 14 amino acids. Germline loops: CDR1 SGHRS, CDR2 YFSETQ. V shed 5 bases and J shed 4 bases, with 13 bases lying between them. CDR3 nucleotides: TGCGCCAGCAGATCGACCGACAGATACAATGAGCAGTTCTTC. Translated, it gives CASRSTDRYNEQFF.

The J gene is TRBJ1-5, the V gene TRBV6-2 or TRBV6-3; D is unclear. Trimming left V 6 bases short and J 1 base short, with 7 bases between. The CDR3 is 13 amino acids. Germline V gives CDR1 MNHEY, CDR2 SVGEGT. The CDR3 loop reads CASSPMSNQPQHF. CDR3 sequence (DNA): TGTGCCAGCAGCCCCATGAGCAATCAGCCCCAGCATTTT.

In its sample, this clone was seen once. The rearrangement links TRBV25-1 to TRBJ1-1; a weak D match, TRBD1 (5 bases). V lost 8 bases and J lost 4, with 14 bases in between. CDR3 size: 13 residues. Germline V lookup: CDR1 MGHDK, CDR2 SYGVNS. DNA of the CDR3: TGTGCCAGCGCCGGGGGTTATAGCACTGAAGCTTTCTTT. This translates into CASAGGYSTEAFF.

V and J are TRBV30 and TRBJ1-1, with no clear D. The CDR3 is 14 residues long. Germline V CDR1 and CDR2: GTSNPN, SVGIG (reference sequence). With 0 bases removed from V and 0 bases from J, the gap between germline ends came to 8 bases. CDR3 sequence (DNA): TGTGCCTGGAGTGTACGAGGTCTGAACACTGAAGCTTTCTTT. Protein sequence: CAWSVRGLNTEAFF.

This rearrangement joins TRBV19 to TRBJ1-1, with 8 nucleotides matching TRBD1. V lost 4 bases, J lost 5 bases, and 9 bases stayed unmatched. The CDR3 runs 15 residues. Germline-derived CDR1 and CDR2 are LNHDA and SQIVND (reference sequence). This CDR3 is CASSTVGQGGTEAFF. CDR3 DNA sequence: TGTGCCAGTAGTACCGTCGGACAGGGAGGGACTGAAGCTTTCTTT.

J is TRBJ1-3 and V is TRBV6-5, with 8 bases lining up with TRBD1. CDR1 MNHEY and CDR2 SVGAGI come from the germline V gene. This CDR3 has 14 residues. Losses at the gene ends were 4 bases for V and 2 bases for J; bases not matched to a gene: 1. The CDR3 sequence is CASSSTGAGNTIYF. DNA for the CDR3: TGTGCCAGCAGTTCGACAGGGGCTGGAAACACCATATATTTT.

V usage is TRBV3-1 (or the pseudogene TRBV3-2) and J usage is TRBJ1-1, with D maybe TRBD1 (6 bases). CDR3 size: 16 residues. The germline V gene encodes CDR1 LGHDT and CDR2 YNNKEL (reference sequence). Trimming cost V 3 bases and J 0 bases, with 14 bases left between them. CDR3 loop: CASSQGRSGVNTEAFF. CDR3 DNA sequence: TGTGCCAGCAGCCAGGGTCGTTCAGGGGTGAACACTGAAGCTTTCTTT.

The genes are TRBV7-9 and TRBJ1-6; possibly TRBD1 for D (6 bases). This CDR3 comprises 15 residues. Trimming removed 1 base at V and 7 bases at J, with 11 bases between. The germline V gene encodes CDR1 SEHNR and CDR2 FQNEAQ (reference sequence). CDR3 DNA: TGTGCCAGCAGCTTAGTAAGGCAGGGGAATTCACCCCTCCACTTT. This gives the protein CASSLVRQGNSPLHF.

This chain uses TRBV4-3 with TRBJ1-1; no clear D. Between the trimmed V and J ends, which lost 4 bases and 0 bases, there was a span of 9 bases. The CDR3 has 14 residues. The germline CDR1 and CDR2 sequences are LGHNA and YSLEER. Here the CDR3 reads CASSRRVMNTEAFF. The CDR3 nucleotides read TGCGCCAGCAGCCGCCGAGTTATGAACACTGAAGCTTTCTTT.